This section outlines one T cell receptor beta chain sequence together with its context. Its target is not known. This record comes from a study of CD8+ T cells in alopecia areata. The study's findings and limits: Sequence data from scalp samples additionally include resident alphabeta T cells of normal skin.

As the sequencing template, cDNA was produced by extracting RNA and reverse transcribing it. Assay: immunoSEQ multiplex PCR; the TCRdb copy retains only in-frame clones and omits some. The sample holds around 190,000 clones; around three fifths are singletons and the top ten take roughly 5%. Cell sorting on a FACSAria was used to separate CD4+ and CD8+ T cells from the PBMCs. V was clipped by 3 bases and J by 9 bases, with 15 bases between them. This CDR3 region has 14 residues. Germline assignment: CDR1 SGHAT and CDR2 FQNNGV. The sequenced sample was CD8+ T cells sorted from blood. The origin of this receptor is a human donor in good health. The chain couples TRBV11-2 to TRBJ2-1; maybe TRBD1 (6 bases). The chain's CDR3 is CASSFYREGGEQFF. In DNA, the CDR3 is TGTGCCAGCAGCTTTTACAGGGAAGGTGGTGAGCAGTTCTTC.